The 30 T cell receptor beta chains below were found in one sample sequenced in a study of blood T cell repertoires in COVID-19. Some clones are missing from TCRdb's copy, which holds only in-frame ones; the method was immunoSEQ multiplex PCR. This sample has 150,000 to 200,000 clones, with more than 70% found just once. Sequenced material: peripheral blood. All receptors come from a woman older than 75 with active or convalescent COVID-19.

The J gene is TRBJ2-2, the V gene TRBV11-3; tentative D call: TRBD2 (5 bases). CDR3 length: 15 amino acids. The V gene's germline CDR1 is SGHNT and CDR2 YENEEA. With 1 base removed from V and 5 bases from J, the gap between germline ends came to 11 bases. The CDR3 bases are TGTGCCAGCAGCTTAGTATTCGGGATTACCGGGGAGCTGTTTTTT. As protein: CASSLVFGITGELFF.

The chain joins TRBV21-1 to TRBJ2-5; TRBD1, as called in the table, went unchecked against the DNA. TRBV21-1 corresponds to a pseudogene. The CDR3 has 17 amino acids. CDR3: CASSARRDRGGQETQYF. CDR3 in DNA: TGTGCCAGCAGCGCCCGTCGGGACAGGGGTGGTCAAGAGACCCAGTACTTC.

This chain uses TRBV7-8 with TRBJ1-5, with 7 nucleotides matching TRBD1. Germline V gene sequence: CDR1 SGHVS, CDR2 FQNEAQ. Losses at the gene ends were 6 bases for V and 4 bases for J; bases not matched to a gene: 6. The CDR3 length is 14 residues. CDR3 loop: CASSQPGGNQPQHF. DNA for the CDR3: TGTGCCAGCAGTCAACCAGGGGGTAATCAGCCCCAGCATTTT. The variable domain in full, with the rest retrieved from reference TRBV7-8 and TRBJ1-5, is GAGVSQSPRYKVAKRGQDVALRCDPISGHVSLFWYQQALGQGPEFLTYFQNEAQLDKSGLPSDRFFAERPEGSVSTLKIQRTQQEDSAVYLCASSQPGGNQPQHFGDGTRLSIL.

The V and J genes are TRBV19 and TRBJ1-2; a possible D gene is TRBD1 (5 bases). Trimming took 9 bases from V and 4 from J, leaving 12 bases between them. Germline CDR1 and CDR2: LNHDA and SQIVND (reference sequence). The CDR3 runs 12 residues. The CDR3 sequence is CASSEGTYGYTF. The CDR3 nucleotides are TGTGCCAGCTCGGAGGGGACCTATGGCTACACCTTC.

This sequence joins TRBV6-5 and TRBJ1-1, with 9 bases matching TRBD1. Germline lookup yields CDR1 MNHEY and CDR2 SVGAGI. V was pared by 0 bases and J by 5 bases, with 4 bases of the junction left unmatched. This CDR3 region has 15 residues. The CDR3 sequence is CASSYSGTGRTEAFF. The CDR3 DNA reads as TGTGCCAGCAGTTACTCCGGGACAGGGAGAACTGAAGCTTTCTTT.

The rearrangement joins TRBV2 to TRBJ2-1; TRBD2 aligns across 13 bases. V trimming: 7 bases; J trimming: 5 bases; junction bases outside the gene matches: 5. CDR1 and CDR2 from the germline V gene are SNHLY and FYNNEI. CDR3 length: 15 residues. The DNA for the CDR3 is TGTGCCAGCAACCCCGGGACTAGCGGGAACAATGAGCAGTTCTTC. It translates to CASNPGTSGNNEQFF.

This clone was observed once. The chain employs TRBV9 and TRBJ2-2; TRBD1 matches at 9 bases. CDR3 length: 16 amino acids. The ends lost 5 bases at V and 6 bases at J; junction bases unmatched: 11. Germline values: CDR1 SGDLS, CDR2 YYNGEE. CDR3 nucleotides: TGTGCCAGCAGAGCGGGACAGGGTGGTAACGCCGGGGAGCTGTTTTTT. It is translated as CASRAGQGGNAGELFF.

This chain connects TRBV6-2 or TRBV6-3 to TRBJ2-6, with a weak D call TRBD1 (6 bases). Germline V gene sequence: CDR1 MNHEY, CDR2 SVGEGT. Trimming shortened V by 5 bases and J by 4 bases, and 15 bases separated the two germline ends. The CDR3 has 16 residues. The CDR3 loop reads CASSPRTVGGANVLTF. DNA of the CDR3: TGTGCCAGCAGTCCGAGGACAGTCGGGGGGGCCAACGTCCTGACTTTC.

This clone turned up a few times. The J gene is TRBJ2-7, the V gene TRBV5-8; 12 nucleotides match TRBD2. V shed 4 bases and J 5 bases; nucleotides not matched to a gene: 7. Per the germline V gene, CDR1 is SGHTS and CDR2 is YDEGEE. This CDR3 region has 15 residues. The CDR3 sequence is CASSPRTSGTHEQYF. CDR3 nucleotide sequence: TGTGCCAGCAGCCCTAGGACTAGCGGGACCCACGAGCAGTACTTC.

This clone was seen a single time. The V call is TRBV28, the J call TRBJ1-1, with TRBD1 matching over 8 bases. There are 13 residues in the CDR3. The germline CDR1 and CDR2 sequences are MDHEN and SYDVKM. The ends lost 5 bases at V and 9 bases at J; junction bases unmatched: 8. The CDR3 nucleotides read TGTGCCAGCAGTCTAATGGACAGGGATAAAGCTTTCTTT. Amino acid sequence: CASSLMDRDKAFF.

The rearrangement joins TRBV15 to TRBJ1-1; TRBD1 matches 7 bases. This CDR3 is built from 16 residues. V lost 0 bases, J lost 4 bases, and 8 bases stayed unmatched. Per the germline V gene, CDR1 is LNHNV and CDR2 is YYDKDF (reference sequence). CDR3 sequence reads: CATSRDRGGEGTEAFF. CDR3 coding DNA: TGTGCCACCAGCAGAGATCGAGGGGGCGAGGGCACTGAAGCTTTCTTT.

The chain recombines TRBV5-4 with TRBJ2-3; D remains unclear. The V gene's germline CDR1 is SGHNT and CDR2 YYREEE (reference sequence). This CDR3 region has 16 residues. V gave up 0 bases and J gave up 5 bases, with 16 bases separating them. CDR3 residues: CASSLVGRPTKDTQYF. The CDR3 DNA is TGTGCCAGCAGCTTGGTGGGCAGACCCACGAAAGATACGCAGTATTTT.

The chain couples TRBV15 to TRBJ1-5, with D possibly TRBD1 on 5 matching bases. Germline values: CDR1 LNHNV, CDR2 YYDKDF (reference sequence). CDR3 length equals 13 residues. V lost 9 bases, J lost 1 base, and 10 bases lay in between. CDR3 in amino acids: CATNGGSNQPQHF. The CDR3 nucleotides are TGTGCCACAAACGGGGGGAGCAATCAGCCCCAGCATTTT.

Comment on this clone: The junction departs from the called germline gene at one end, perhaps through a read error. This sequence joins TRBV9 and TRBJ1-1, with D tentatively TRBD1 (5 bases). The CDR3 is 15 amino acids. Germline V gives CDR1 SGDLS, CDR2 YYNGEE. DNA for the CDR3: TGTGCCAGCAGCCCCTTAGGGGCGGTGAATACTGAAGCTTTCTTT. It is translated as CASSPLGAVNTEAFF. Combining the CDR3 with reference TRBV9 and TRBJ1-1 gives the whole variable domain DSGVTQTPKHLITATGQRVTLRCSPRSGDLSVYWYQQSLDQGLQFLIQYYNGEERAKGNILERFSAQQFPDLHSELNLSSLELGDSALYFCASSPLGAVNTEAFFGQGTRLTVV.

The rearrangement links TRBV18 to TRBJ2-3, with D perhaps matching TRBD2 (6 bases). Trimming shortened V by 5 bases and J by 2 bases, and 14 bases separated the two germline ends. The CDR3 sequence is 15 residues long. Looked up from germline, CDR1 is KGHSH and CDR2 is LQKENI. In DNA, the CDR3 is TGTGCCAGCTCAAGCACCGGGACTCTCACAGATACGCAGTATTTT. It yields the protein CASSSTGTLTDTQYF.

V and J are TRBV12-5 and TRBJ1-1; D is undetermined. V was clipped by 2 bases and J by 11 bases, with 9 bases between them. The CDR3 is 11 residues long. Germline values: CDR1 LGHNT, CDR2 FRNRAP. For the CDR3, the DNA is TGTGCTAGTGGTTTGACTTCATGGGCTTTCTTT. It specifies CASGLTSWAFF.

This clone was recorded only once. The chain is built from TRBV28 and TRBJ1-3, with TRBD1 as a possible D gene (5 bases). Per the germline V gene, CDR1 is MDHEN and CDR2 is SYDVKM. The germline V and J ends were trimmed by 5 bases and 1 base, with 18 bases remaining between them. The CDR3 extends over 17 amino acids. As DNA, the CDR3 is TGTGCCAGCAGTGAACCCGGGACTGATTTATCTGGAAACACCATATATTTT. This sequence encodes CASSEPGTDLSGNTIYF.

J is TRBJ2-7 and V is TRBV5-1; weak D call: TRBD2 (6 bases). The length of the CDR3 is 15 residues. With 4 bases removed from V and 5 bases from J, the gap between germline ends came to 19 bases. Germline V gives CDR1 SGHRS, CDR2 YFSETQ. The chain's CDR3 is CASSGKTGPGDEQYF. The DNA of the CDR3 is TGCGCCAGCAGCGGGAAAACAGGACCGGGGGACGAGCAGTACTTC.

V gene TRBV25-1 combines with J gene TRBJ1-4; 10 bases line up with TRBD1. Germline CDR1 and CDR2: MGHDK and SYGVNS. V lost 4 bases and J lost 7; bases outside the gene matches: 6. The CDR3 covers 15 residues. The CDR3: CASSGGDRGGEKLFF. Here the CDR3 DNA reads TGTGCCAGCAGTGGGGGGGACAGGGGAGGTGAAAAACTGTTTTTT.

DNA for the CDR3: TGCGCCAGCAGCCTTGGGACTAGAGACTACGAGCAGTACTTC. The encoded protein is CASSLGTRDYEQYF. The V gene is TRBV5-1, the J gene TRBJ2-7; 8 bases align to TRBD2. Germline CDR1 reads SGHRS; CDR2 reads YFSETQ. V trimming: 4 bases; J trimming: 3 bases; junction bases outside the gene matches: 6. This CDR3 region has 14 residues.

The rearrangement uses TRBV5-4 and TRBJ2-1; 15 bases map to TRBD2. From germline, CDR1 is SGHNT and CDR2 YYREEE (reference sequence). Trimming removed 4 bases from V and 5 bases from J; junction bases left unmatched: 4. CDR3 length equals 16 residues. In DNA, the CDR3 is TGTGCCAGCAGCAAGAGGACTAGCGGGAGGGACAATGAGCAGTTCTTC. Its protein is CASSKRTSGRDNEQFF.

This clone is a singleton in its sample. The gene calls are TRBV11-1 and TRBJ2-7; 13 bases agree with TRBD2. With 5 bases clipped from V and 6 bases from J, the junction kept 4 bases outside the gene matches. The CDR3 loop spans 14 amino acids. Germline V gives CDR1 SGHAT, CDR2 FQDESV (reference sequence). Here the CDR3 DNA reads TGTGCCAGCAGCGACCGACTAGCGGGAGGCGAGCAGTACTTC. This encodes CASSDRLAGGEQYF.

The chain is built from TRBV6-5 and TRBJ1-1, with D possibly matching TRBD1 (6 bases). Trimming removed 2 bases from V and 5 bases from J, with 12 bases in between. The CDR3 length is 14 residues. Per germline, CDR1 MNHEY and CDR2 SVGAGI. CDR3 sequence (DNA): TGTGCCAGCAGTTACGACAGGTCGGGGACTGAAGCTTTCTTT. Amino acid sequence: CASSYDRSGTEAFF.

The rearrangement uses TRBV29-1 and TRBJ1-1, with 8 bases fitting TRBD1. J was trimmed by 1 base and V by 6 bases; bases with no gene match: 19. This CDR3 spans 18 amino acids. Per germline, CDR1 SQVTM and CDR2 ANQGSEA. CDR3 in amino acids: CSVALSSRQGAWNTEAFF. CDR3 DNA: TGCAGCGTCGCCCTGAGTTCGCGCCAGGGGGCATGGAACACTGAAGCTTTCTTT.

V and J are TRBV2 and TRBJ1-5; D is perhaps TRBD1 (6 bases). Germline assignment: CDR1 SNHLY and CDR2 FYNNEI. This CDR3 comprises 14 residues. The V end was cut by 4 bases, the J end by 0 bases, with 7 bases between. In DNA, the CDR3 is TGTGCCAGCAGTGGACAGGTTAGCAATCAGCCCCAGCATTTT. Protein product: CASSGQVSNQPQHF.

The genes are TRBV2 and TRBJ1-2; D may be TRBD1 (5 bases). Germline values: CDR1 SNHLY, CDR2 FYNNEI. This CDR3 comprises 12 residues. Trimming removed 3 bases from V and 9 bases from J, with 11 bases in between. CDR3 in amino acids: CASSDDSVRYTF. The CDR3 coding sequence is TGTGCCAGCAGTGATGACAGCGTGCGCTACACCTTC.

This chain connects TRBV24-1 to TRBJ1-2; the D is unclear. Trimming took off 1 base at V and 4 bases at J, with 9 bases between the two ends. Germline loops: CDR1 KGHDR, CDR2 SFDVKD. This CDR3 has 14 amino acids. In DNA form, the CDR3 reads TGTGCCACCAGTGATTTTCGCACATCCTATGGCTACACCTTC. Protein: CATSDFRTSYGYTF.

This clone turned up a few times. The chain combines TRBV7-9 with TRBJ2-7; 7 bases are shared with TRBD1. The CDR3 has 14 amino acids. After removal of 5 bases from V and 4 bases from J, the junction contained 8 bases not matched to a gene. Germline V gives CDR1 SEHNR, CDR2 FQNEAQ (reference sequence). As DNA, the CDR3 is TGTGCCAGCAGCCCCGACAGGGTAGGATACGAGCAGTACTTC. Amino acids: CASSPDRVGYEQYF.

The chain employs TRBV7-8 and TRBJ2-5, with D perhaps matching TRBD2 (5 bases). V was pared by 0 bases and J by 7 bases, with 9 bases between. The CDR3 extends over 13 amino acids. Germline V CDR1 and CDR2: SGHVS, FQNEAQ. The DNA for the CDR3 is TGTGCCAGCAGCTTAGCCGGGGTTGCGACCCAGTACTTC. It codes for CASSLAGVATQYF.

This clone has a handful of counts. This sequence joins TRBV27 and TRBJ1-5; 9 bases are a match to TRBD1. Germline loops: CDR1 MNHEY, CDR2 SMNVEV (reference sequence). V gave up 6 bases and J gave up 4 bases; unmatched junction bases: 16. The CDR3 is 18 residues long. The CDR3 loop is CASSLFRSGTGINQPQHF. The CDR3 DNA sequence: TGTGCCAGCAGCCTATTTCGGAGCGGGACAGGGATTAATCAGCCCCAGCATTTT.